A selection of T cell receptor beta chains follows, all from one sample in a study of cytomegalovirus exposure and HLA in healthy donors. The protocol was immunoSEQ multiplex PCR, while the TCRdb copy is restricted to in-frame clones and leaves out a portion. This listing includes approximately 140,000 clones. The material sequenced was PBMCs. The receptors here all came from a man aged 35-49 years in good health and CMV-seronegative. Each CDR3 is given without its conserved first and last residue. The order of the fields is J gene, V gene, CDR3 protein.

j_gene: TRBJ2-1; v_gene: TRBV19; CDR3aa: ASRGQGANEQF
j_gene: TRBJ2-7; v_gene: TRBV11-3; CDR3aa: ASSLEPLPPSAIISYEQY
j_gene: TRBJ2-7; v_gene: TRBV2; CDR3aa: ASSAGVPFYEQY
j_gene: TRBJ1-6; v_gene: TRBV10-3; CDR3aa: AASGLTGPYSPLH
j_gene: -; v_gene: TRBV7-9; CDR3aa: ASTSDREDYEQY
j_gene: TRBJ2-2; v_gene: TRBV7-9; CDR3aa: ASRSDRGRTGELF
j_gene: TRBJ2-7; v_gene: TRBV7-2; CDR3aa: ASSPSLGKQY
j_gene: TRBJ1-2; v_gene: TRBV5-4; CDR3aa: ASSLAGQAYGYT
j_gene: TRBJ2-1; v_gene: TRBV11-2; CDR3aa: ASSLPLGPVDEQF
j_gene: TRBJ2-7; v_gene: TRBV28; CDR3aa: ASSFQGGYEQY
j_gene: TRBJ2-1; v_gene: TRBV7-2; CDR3aa: ASSSTGGNYNEQF
j_gene: TRBJ1-5; v_gene: TRBV7-2; CDR3aa: ASSSDRVQPQH
j_gene: TRBJ2-3; v_gene: TRBV7-6; CDR3aa: ASSLGVAGGTDTQY
j_gene: TRBJ1-5; v_gene: TRBV11-2; CDR3aa: ASSLDLRQPQH
j_gene: TRBJ1-1; v_gene: TRBV10-3; CDR3aa: AISAGATNTEAF
j_gene: TRBJ1-5; v_gene: TRBV7-9; CDR3aa: ASSRTGPNQPQH
j_gene: TRBJ2-3; v_gene: TRBV7-2; CDR3aa: ASSLGGDRVTDTQY
j_gene: TRBJ1-5; v_gene: TRBV19; CDR3aa: ASKFSGIPGQPQH
j_gene: TRBJ2-5; v_gene: TRBV7-9; CDR3aa: ASNPSGGETQY
j_gene: TRBJ1-2; v_gene: TRBV5-4; CDR3aa: ASSYSGGQGIYGYT
j_gene: TRBJ1-5; v_gene: TRBV12-5; CDR3aa: ASDKGTGGQPQH
j_gene: TRBJ2-5; v_gene: TRBV6-5; CDR3aa: ASSPSAGGRETQY
j_gene: TRBJ2-1; v_gene: TRBV9; CDR3aa: ASSVGTSGYNEQF
j_gene: TRBJ2-7; v_gene: TRBV9; CDR3aa: ASSVGGVAGFSYEQY
j_gene: TRBJ1-1; v_gene: TRBV6-6; CDR3aa: ASRFRNTEAF
j_gene: TRBJ2-7; v_gene: TRBV13; CDR3aa: ASSRRGESYEQY
j_gene: TRBJ2-2; v_gene: TRBV7-2; CDR3aa: ASSLRGTGDTGELF
j_gene: TRBJ1-5; v_gene: TRBV2; CDR3aa: ASSEVREGQPQH
j_gene: TRBJ1-2; v_gene: TRBV5-1; CDR3aa: ASSPGQGASNYGYT
j_gene: TRBJ1-2; v_gene: TRBV7-9; CDR3aa: ASSSVYGYT
j_gene: TRBJ1-3; v_gene: TRBV27; CDR3aa: ASKPLSSFSGNTIY
j_gene: TRBJ1-1; v_gene: TRBV18; CDR3aa: ASSPGQGNTEAF
j_gene: TRBJ2-3; v_gene: TRBV7-6; CDR3aa: ASSFAGGPEDTQY
j_gene: TRBJ1-1; v_gene: TRBV6-5; CDR3aa: ASSYSEGQGTLGAF
j_gene: TRBJ1-5; v_gene: TRBV19; CDR3aa: ASSSGQGRSNQPQH
j_gene: TRBJ2-5; v_gene: TRBV6-5; CDR3aa: ASSPLSWVGGSQY
j_gene: TRBJ2-7; v_gene: TRBV29-1; CDR3aa: SVGGVVTYEQY
j_gene: TRBJ1-1; v_gene: TRBV9; CDR3aa: ASSVRQENTEAF
j_gene: TRBJ1-2; v_gene: TRBV5-1; CDR3aa: ASSPRPGTGGGGYT
j_gene: TRBJ1-1; v_gene: TRBV28; CDR3aa: ASSLPSQGGLTEAF
j_gene: TRBJ1-2; v_gene: TRBV5-1; CDR3aa: ASSLLRDRFKRYGYT
j_gene: TRBJ1-5; v_gene: TRBV6-5; CDR3aa: ASSWDRLSNQPQH
j_gene: TRBJ2-1; v_gene: TRBV6-1; CDR3aa: ASSDGTVSYNEQF
j_gene: TRBJ1-5; v_gene: TRBV5-8; CDR3aa: ASSLDRDQPQH
j_gene: TRBJ2-7; v_gene: TRBV5-4; CDR3aa: ASSLQGGGFDEQY
j_gene: TRBJ2-1; v_gene: TRBV4-2; CDR3aa: ASSQDGTGGDEQF
j_gene: TRBJ1-5; v_gene: TRBV19; CDR3aa: ASTAGQGVIQPQH
j_gene: TRBJ1-1; v_gene: TRBV6-6; CDR3aa: ASSLSGGRMTEAF
j_gene: TRBJ2-7; v_gene: TRBV5-4; CDR3aa: ASSRTSGGGYEQY
j_gene: TRBJ1-2; v_gene: TRBV27; CDR3aa: ASKSGELRRGYT
j_gene: TRBJ2-3; v_gene: TRBV7-2; CDR3aa: ASSPRQGARTDTQY
j_gene: TRBJ2-2; v_gene: TRBV29-1; CDR3aa: SVSQGAAGELF